The T cell receptor (beta chain) under discussion was sequenced for a study of vaccination and CD4 T cells after COVID-19. Overall study: Sampling post-COVID took place a median 101 days after diagnosis (range 35 to 161). Cells received overlapping spike peptides from SARS-CoV-2, HCoV-NL63, HCoV-OC43 and HCoV-229E as stimulation.

Concerning this clonotype: No antigen is known for it.

Oncomine TCR Beta short-read sequencing was applied to DNA from cultured CD4+ T cells. TCRdb fed the PCR reads into MiXCR, producing one record per CDR3 protein. The table lists over 15,000 distinct CDR3 sequences, over 70% of them singletons. The treatment was: approximately nine-day PBMC culture with coronavirus spike peptide pools or control peptides (ViraFEST assay). PCR-confirmed positives ranged from March to December 2020, preceding US Alpha, Beta and Delta variants. Negative selection enriched CD4+ T cells from cultures at roughly 10 days. This receptor was identified in a human donor who had recovered from COVID-19. The sample comprised CD4+ T cells from blood, cultured in vitro.

Here the CDR3 DNA reads TGCAGTGCCACCCCGCTTGGGGGTTTGGGGGATCAGCCCCAGCATTTT. Translation: CSATPLGGLGDQPQHF. V is TRBV20-1 and J is TRBJ1-5; D perhaps matches TRBD1 (5 bases). This CDR3 comprises 16 residues. CDR1 and CDR2 (germline): DFQATT, SNEGSKA (reference sequence). V lost 6 bases and J lost 5, with 23 bases in between.